Below are 20 T cell receptor beta chains sequenced from a single sample in a study of T cell changes during pregnancy in multiple sclerosis. Only in-frame clones appear in the TCRdb table, and some are missing; sequencing was by immunoSEQ multiplex PCR. This table holds 75,000 to 80,000 clones, roughly 91% found once. The sample here was peripheral blood, taken after pregnancy. The receptors originated from a female donor in good health, enrolled as a control in a pregnancy study.

This chain connects TRBV6-5 to TRBJ1-5, with 8 bases matching TRBD1. Unmatched junction bases numbered 0, after V lost 5 bases and J lost 0 bases. Germline V gives CDR1 MNHEY, CDR2 SVGAGI. The CDR3 contains 14 residues. CDR3 region: CASSDRGSNQPQHF. The CDR3 bases are TGTGCCAGCAGTGACAGGGGTAGCAATCAGCCCCAGCATTTT.

The chain links TRBV30 to TRBJ2-6; 7 positions agree with TRBD1. The CDR3 has 14 residues. Looked up from germline, CDR1 is GTSNPN and CDR2 is SVGIG (reference sequence). Trimming took 8 bases from V and 2 from J; bases not matched to a gene: 6. The CDR3 nucleotides read TGTGCCCTCGACAGGGCTGCTGGGGCCAACGTCCTGACTTTC. Translating it yields CALDRAAGANVLTF.

As to this clone: The germline gene is not matched at one end of the junction; a read error may be the cause. The gene calls are TRBV7-7 and TRBJ2-5; TRBD1 matches at 7 bases. The CDR3 is made up of 14 amino acids. In germline, CDR1 is SSHAT, CDR2 FNYEAQ (reference sequence). The CDR3 loop reads CASSLEGQVETQYF. CDR3 in DNA: TGTGCTAGCAGCTTAGAAGGACAGGTGGAGACCCAGTACTTC.

This clone was counted a single time. CDR3 DNA: TGTGCCAGCAGCTTACAGGGGGGTTCCTACGAGCAGTACTTC. This codes for CASSLQGGSYEQYF. The genes are TRBV7-2 and TRBJ2-7; a possible D gene is TRBD1 (7 bases). CDR1 is SGHTA and CDR2 is FQGNSA in the germline V gene. V lost 2 bases and J lost 1, with 9 bases in between. This CDR3 is built from 14 residues.

This clone has a single count. The rearrangement uses TRBV10-1 and TRBJ2-3, with a possible D match to TRBD2 (6 bases). Germline CDR1 is WNHNN and CDR2 is SYGVQD (reference sequence). Trimming shortened V by 5 bases and J by 0 bases, and 12 bases separated the two germline ends. CDR3 length equals 15 residues. For the CDR3, the DNA is TGCGCCAGCAGTCTTTGGGGGACTAGCACAGATACGCAGTATTTT. Its translation is CASSLWGTSTDTQYF.

The genes are TRBV18 and TRBJ1-2; 7 bases are shared with TRBD1. CDR1 and CDR2 from the germline V gene are KGHSH and LQKENI. Trimming cost V 2 bases and J 0 bases; bases outside gene matches: 6. This CDR3 comprises 16 residues. The CDR3 sequence: CASSPGTGDTNYGYTF. The CDR3 DNA reads TGTGCCAGCTCACCAGGCACAGGGGACACTAACTATGGCTACACCTTC. The whole variable domain, remainder taken from reference TRBV18 and TRBJ1-2, is NAGVMQNPRHLVRRRGQEARLRCSPMKGHSHVYWYRQLPEEGLKFMVYLQKENIIDESGMPKERFSAEFPKEGPSILRIQQVVRGDSAAYFCASSPGTGDTNYGYTFGSGTRLTVV.

The chain joins TRBV18 to TRBJ2-3; D gene uncertain. The CDR3 contains 12 residues. The germline V gene has CDR1 KGHSH and CDR2 LQKENI. Trimming pared 3 bases from V and 6 bases from J, leaving 7 bases between. The chain's CDR3 is CASSPTQDTQYF. Written as DNA, the CDR3 is TGTGCCAGCTCACCTACCCAGGATACGCAGTATTTT.

This rearrangement joins TRBV10-3 to TRBJ1-1; TRBD1 is a possible D gene (5 bases). Trimming removed 0 bases from V and 4 bases from J, with 15 bases in between. This CDR3 has 16 residues. Germline CDR1 ENHRY, CDR2 SYGVKD. CDR3 in DNA: TGTGCCATCAGTGAGTCGACGGGGGGGGGAGGCACTGAAGCTTTCTTT. Residues: CAISESTGGGGTEAFF.

This chain uses TRBV5-6 with TRBJ1-2, with no clear D. V was pared by 0 bases and J by 7 bases, with 13 bases between. Per germline, CDR1 SGHDT and CDR2 YYEEEE. The CDR3 totals 14 residues. The chain's CDR3 is CASSLGEAFSGYTF. The CDR3 nucleotides are TGTGCCAGCAGCTTGGGGGAGGCTTTTTCTGGCTACACCTTC.

The rearrangement uses TRBV4-1 and TRBJ2-3; 8 nucleotides line up with TRBD2. The germline CDR1 and CDR2 sequences are MGHRA and YSYEKL. V trimming: 3 bases; J trimming: 2 bases; junction bases outside the gene matches: 13. The CDR3 is made up of 18 amino acids. The CDR3 DNA reads as TGCGCCAGCAGCCAGACTCCACTAGCGGTTCCCCCCACAGATACGCAGTATTTT. This encodes CASSQTPLAVPPTDTQYF.

V and J are TRBV11-3 and TRBJ2-7, with 9 bases that match TRBD1. The V segment lost 5 bases and the J segment 3 bases; nucleotides outside the gene matches: 5. The CDR3 has 14 residues. Germline CDR1 reads SGHNT; CDR2 reads YENEEA. CDR3 loop: CASSPGQGRYEQYF. CDR3 coding DNA: TGTGCCAGCAGCCCCGGACAGGGGCGCTACGAGCAGTACTTC. The whole variable domain, filled in from reference TRBV11-3 and TRBJ2-7, reads EAGVVQSPRYKIIEKKQPVAFWCNPISGHNTLYWYLQNLGQGPELLIRYENEEAVDDSQLPKDRFSAERLKGVDSTLKIQPAELGDSAVYLCASSPGQGRYEQYFGPGTRLTVT.

The rearrangement links TRBV29-1 to TRBJ2-2; TRBD2 might be the D (6 bases). Germline CDR1 and CDR2: SQVTM and ANQGSEA. This CDR3 has 12 residues. The ends were cut back, 7 bases at V and 5 bases at J, with 11 bases in the middle. In DNA, the CDR3 is TGCAGCGCCAACGGGGGTACCGGGGAGCTGTTTTTT. This translates into CSANGGTGELFF.

V and J are TRBV4-2 and TRBJ2-5, with 8 nucleotides matching TRBD2. The CDR3 consists of 17 residues. Trimming removed 0 bases from V and 1 base from J; junction bases left unmatched: 7. The V gene's germline CDR1 is LGHNA and CDR2 YNFKEQ. CDR3 bases: TGTGCCAGCAGCCAAGATTGGGTAGCGGGGACCCAAGAGACCCAGTACTTC. It is translated as CASSQDWVAGTQETQYF.

V gene TRBV11-3 combines with J gene TRBJ2-1, with 8 nucleotides matching TRBD2. Germline V gene sequence: CDR1 SGHNT, CDR2 YENEEA. The CDR3 totals 15 residues. The V segment lost 5 bases and the J segment 2 bases; nucleotides outside the gene matches: 5. In DNA, the CDR3 is TGTGCCAGCAGCCTGAGCGGGAGCCCCTACAATGAGCAGTTCTTC. This translates into CASSLSGSPYNEQFF.

The V and J genes are TRBV6-5 and TRBJ2-3; TRBD2 is a possible D gene (5 bases). This CDR3 has 11 amino acids. The germline CDR1 and CDR2 sequences are MNHEY and SVGAGI. V was shortened by 11 bases and J by 6 bases, with 12 bases between the two germline ends. CDR3 sequence (DNA): TGTGCCTCCCGCCGGGGTGATACGCAGTATTTT. This translates into CASRRGDTQYF.

This clone has a single count. The gene calls are TRBV19 and TRBJ2-2; TRBD2 agrees at 9 bases. Germline V gene data show CDR1 as LNHDA and CDR2 as SQIVND (reference sequence). V shed 6 bases, J shed 5 bases, and the junction held 13 bases outside the gene matches. This CDR3 is built from 17 residues. DNA for the CDR3: TGTGCCAGTAGCAGGCGGGGGGGCGGGAGAGCTACCGGGGAGCTGTTTTTT. Translated: CASSRRGGGRATGELFF.

The chain combines TRBV27 with TRBJ1-2; 9 positions match TRBD1. CDR3 length equals 17 residues. With V trimmed by 5 bases and J by 4 bases, 14 bases remained unmatched. Germline values: CDR1 MNHEY, CDR2 SMNVEV (reference sequence). CDR3 sequence (DNA): TGTGCCAGCAGTCTACTCACGAACAGGGGGCAGGGCTATGGCTACACCTTC. This encodes CASSLLTNRGQGYGYTF.

The rearrangement joins TRBV7-2 to TRBJ2-3; 7 bases align to TRBD1. CDR1 SGHTA and CDR2 FQGNSA come from the germline V gene. V was clipped by 5 bases and J by 2 bases; unmatched bases: 10. This CDR3 is built from 16 residues. The DNA of the CDR3 is TGTGCCAGCAGCGTTGGGACAGCCATAAACACAGATACGCAGTATTTT. Its translation is CASSVGTAINTDTQYF.

The chain uses TRBV14 and TRBJ2-3; D unclear. The CDR3 runs to 16 residues. Germline assignment: CDR1 SGHDN and CDR2 FVKESK. V gave up 1 base and J gave up 2 bases, with 13 bases separating them. The CDR3: CASSQVKPRNTDTQYF. The CDR3 bases are TGTGCCAGCAGCCAAGTAAAGCCCCGAAACACAGATACGCAGTATTTT.

This clone was observed a single time. The chain has TRBV5-1 and TRBJ1-1; 10 nucleotides line up with TRBD1. Germline CDR1 is SGHRS and CDR2 is YFSETQ. Trimming cost V 3 bases and J 5 bases; bases outside gene matches: 7. The CDR3 contains 15 residues. CDR3 amino acids: CASSSDRGPGTEAFF. The CDR3 region has the DNA TGCGCCAGCAGCTCAGACAGGGGGCCGGGGACTGAAGCTTTCTTT.